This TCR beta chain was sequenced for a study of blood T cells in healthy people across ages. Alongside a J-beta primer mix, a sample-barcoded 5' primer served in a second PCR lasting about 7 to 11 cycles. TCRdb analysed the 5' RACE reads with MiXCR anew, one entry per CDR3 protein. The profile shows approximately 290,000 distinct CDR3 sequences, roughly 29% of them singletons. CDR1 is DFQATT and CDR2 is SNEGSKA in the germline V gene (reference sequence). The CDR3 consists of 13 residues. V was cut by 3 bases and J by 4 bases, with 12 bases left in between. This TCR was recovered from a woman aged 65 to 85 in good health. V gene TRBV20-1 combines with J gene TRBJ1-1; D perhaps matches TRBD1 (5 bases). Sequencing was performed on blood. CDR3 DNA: TGCAGTGCTAGTAAGGGGTTGGGCACTGAAGCTTTCTTT. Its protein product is CSASKGLGTEAFF.